The rows below give T cell receptor beta chains drawn from one sample of a study of CD8+ T cells in alopecia areata. Libraries were prepared by immunoSEQ multiplex PCR; TCRdb keeps only in-frame clonotypes and omits some of them. The sample lists a few hundred thousand clones, around three fifths occurring once. The sequencing used CD4+ T cells sorted from blood, collected at week 4, from a patient treated with tofacitinib. Receptors originate from a human donor with alopecia areata. The CDR3 runs from the conserved cysteine through the conserved F or W. The D gene is left open where the match is weak. A row's size may be missing; if present it is once, few, many or a size class.

D | J | V | size | DNA | CDR3
NA | TRBJ1-4 | TRBV4-3 | few | TGCGCCAGCAGCCAACTCTCCGGGCCCACTAATGAAAAACTGTTTTTT | CASSQLSGPTNEKLFF
NA | TRBJ2-7 | TRBV29-1 | NA | TGCAGCGTTCTTATAGGGGTCGAGCAGTACTTC | CSVLIGVEQYF
NA | TRBJ1-1 | TRBV9 | NA | TGTGCCAGCAGCGTAGAGTACTCGAACACTGAAGCTTTCTTT | CASSVEYSNTEAFF
NA | TRBJ1-6 | TRBV6-5 | NA | TGTGCCAGCAGTTACTCCACCGGGACACCGTCACCCCTCCACTTT | CASSYSTGTPSPLHF
NA | TRBJ2-1 | TRBV29-1 | NA | TGCAGCTCTAATGAAAGGGCGGATGAGCAGTTCTTC | CSSNERADEQFF
TRBD2 | TRBJ2-1 | TRBV9 | many | TGTGCCAGCAGCGTGGCCAGCGGGGGGACAAAAGACAATGAGCAGTTCTTC | CASSVASGGTKDNEQFF
TRBD1 | TRBJ1-1 | TRBV19 | NA | TGTGCCAGTAGCCGGGACAGGGGTGGTGCTGAAGCTTTCTTT | CASSRDRGGAEAFF
NA | TRBJ2-7 | TRBV14 | few | TGTGCCAGCAGCCAAGTGATCACAACAGCTTCCTACGAGCAGTACTTC | CASSQVITTASYEQYF
NA | TRBJ2-2 | TRBV7-8 | NA | TGTGCCAGCAGCTTACAGTCCGTGTTCACCGGGGAGCTGTTTTTT | CASSLQSVFTGELFF
NA | TRBJ1-5 | TRBV28 | NA | TGTGCCAGCAGTATAATATCACAGGTTCGGGTGGTGCATTTT | CASSIISQVRVVHF
NA | TRBJ1-1 | TRBV2 | few | TGTGCCAGCAGTGAAGCGGGGGGCTTCGGGAACACTGAAGCTTTCTTT | CASSEAGGFGNTEAFF
NA | TRBJ1-6 | TRBV5-1 | few | TGCGCCAGCAGCTTGGAGGGGACGCGTTCACCCCTCCACTTT | CASSLEGTRSPLHF
NA | TRBJ1-6 | TRBV27 | NA | TGTGCCAGCAGACCGGGACACTATAATTCACCCCTCCACTTT | CASRPGHYNSPLHF
NA | TRBJ1-1 | TRBV29-1 | once | TGCAGCGTTGAATCAGCGAACACTGAAGCTTTCTTT | CSVESANTEAFF
TRBD1 | TRBJ2-7 | TRBV5-8 | NA | TGTGCCAGCAGCCACCGTGGGACAGGGGGCTACGAGCAGTACTTC | CASSHRGTGGYEQYF
NA | TRBJ1-6 | TRBV19 | NA | TGTGCCAGTAGTATACGGCCATCGGGTAATTCACCCCTCCACTTT | CASSIRPSGNSPLHF
NA | TRBJ1-6 | TRBV2 | NA | TGTGCCAGCAACCTCGACATGGGGTCCTATAATTCACCCCTCCACTTT | CASNLDMGSYNSPLHF
TRBD2 | TRBJ2-3 | TRBV7-3 | once | TGTGCCAGCAGCCACAGCGGGGGGGAAGTAGATACGCAGTATTTT | CASSHSGGEVDTQYF
NA | TRBJ2-1 | TRBV5-1 | NA | TGCGCCAGCAGCTTGGGGACCGGAGAGCAGTTCTTC | CASSLGTGEQFF
NA | TRBJ2-3 | TRBV5-1 | NA | TGCGCCAGCAGCCTAGGGACTCTGGGCACAGATACGCAGTATTTT | CASSLGTLGTDTQYF
NA | TRBJ1-5 | TRBV28 | NA | TGTGCCAGCAAAAGGCAGGGCAATCAGCCCCAGCATTTT | CASKRQGNQPQHF
NA | TRBJ1-1 | TRBV30 | NA | TGTGCCTGGAGTTCGATAGGCAGTTCTATTATGAACACTGAAGCTTTCTTT | CAWSSIGSSIMNTEAFF
TRBD1 | TRBJ1-6 | TRBV5-4 | NA | TGTGCCAGCAGCTTGCCGGGACAGTATAATTCACCCCTCCACTTT | CASSLPGQYNSPLHF
NA | TRBJ1-1 | TRBV5-6 | NA | TGTGCCAGCAGTTTTGACTCGAACACTGAAGCTTTCTTT | CASSFDSNTEAFF
NA | TRBJ2-7 | TRBV5-1 | NA | TGCGCCAGCAGCTTGGATGGGCGGCCCTACGAGCAGTACTTC | CASSLDGRPYEQYF
NA | TRBJ2-4 | TRBV19 | few | TGTGCCAGTAGTATGGAGCAGGGGCGGTCCAAAAACATTCAGTACTTC | CASSMEQGRSKNIQYF
NA | TRBJ1-1 | TRBV30 | NA | TGTGCCTGGAGTGTAGGAGGTCTGGGAAGCACTGAAGCTTTCTTT | CAWSVGGLGSTEAFF
NA | TRBJ2-7 | TRBV25-1 | NA | TGTGCCAGCAGTTCCACCGGTCCAAGGCAGTACTTC | CASSSTGPRQYF
NA | TRBJ1-4 | TRBV30 | NA | TGTGCCTGCCTACGGGACGGAAGAAATGAAAAACTGTTTTTT | CACLRDGRNEKLFF
TRBD1 | TRBJ1-1 | TRBV2 | few | TGTGCCAGCAGGGACAGGGGGCCTTTCTTT | CASRDRGPFF
NA | TRBJ1-1 | TRBV25-1 | NA | TGTGCCAGCAGTCATGTGAACACTGAAGCTTTCTTT | CASSHVNTEAFF
NA | TRBJ2-7 | TRBV6-1 | NA | TGTGCCAGCAGTGCTTGGGTTACCCACGGGGAGCAGTACTTC | CASSAWVTHGEQYF
NA | TRBJ2-1 | TRBV19 | NA | TGTGCCAGTAGCCCCAACTCTGGAGGGATCTACAATGAGCAGTTCTTC | CASSPNSGGIYNEQFF
NA | TRBJ2-5 | TRBV11-2 | NA | TGCGCCAGCAGCCTACGACTAGAAGAGACCCAGTACTTC | CASSLRLEETQYF
NA | TRBJ2-3 | TRBV25-1 | few | TGTGCCAGCAGTGAAGAGTGGTCCGATACGCAGTATTTT | CASSEEWSDTQYF
TRBD1 | TRBJ1-2 | TRBV10-1 | NA | TGCGCCAGCAGTAAGGGGACAGGGAGTGACTATGGCTACACCTTC | CASSKGTGSDYGYTF
NA | TRBJ2-3 | TRBV4-1 | NA | TGCGCCAGCAGCCAAGTGGGGATGGGTACGCAGTATTTT | CASSQVGMGTQYF
NA | TRBJ2-2 | TRBV5-6 | few | TGTGCCAGCAGCCGCGAGTCGGACACCGGGGAGCTGTTTTTT | CASSRESDTGELFF
TRBD2 | TRBJ2-5 | TRBV29-1 | NA | TGCAGCGTTTCCTCCGGGACTAGTGGCGGGACCCAGTACTTC | CSVSSGTSGGTQYF